These T cell receptor beta chains were read from a single sample in a study of cytomegalovirus exposure and HLA in healthy donors. Here immunoSEQ multiplex PCR was the method, and the copy in TCRdb shows in-frame clones only, minus some. The sample contains 82,000 or so clones, 70% to 75% of which appear only once. Sequenced input: PBMCs. Receptors were obtained from a woman in her fifties or sixties in good health and CMV-seropositive. Each CDR3 is given with its conserved first and last residue. Fields, in order: clone size, V gene, J gene, CDR3 protein. Expanded clones get a size class; other rows say once, few or many, or leave the size out.

clone size: -; V gene: TRBV9; J gene: TRBJ2-7; CDR3 protein: CASSSQFGGGTYEQYF
clone size: -; V gene: TRBV9; J gene: TRBJ2-1; CDR3 protein: CASSVAVSYNEQFF
clone size: -; V gene: TRBV16; J gene: TRBJ2-3; CDR3 protein: CASRLTSGSTDTQYF
clone size: -; V gene: TRBV5-4; J gene: TRBJ1-4; CDR3 protein: CASSKSQGGYEKLFF
clone size: -; V gene: TRBV27; J gene: TRBJ1-5; CDR3 protein: CASSSGTEPQPQHF
clone size: -; V gene: TRBV28; J gene: TRBJ1-1; CDR3 protein: CASSLGGLGTEAFF
clone size: -; V gene: TRBV9; J gene: TRBJ2-2; CDR3 protein: CASSVGGSGGELFF
clone size: -; V gene: TRBV9; J gene: TRBJ1-2; CDR3 protein: CASSPHRGSSGYTF
clone size: -; V gene: TRBV2; J gene: TRBJ1-2; CDR3 protein: CASRTDRVDGYTF
clone size: -; V gene: TRBV10-3; J gene: TRBJ2-7; CDR3 protein: CAISPGVARHYEQYF
clone size: -; V gene: TRBV29-1; J gene: TRBJ2-5; CDR3 protein: CSATGLAGLETQYF
clone size: -; V gene: TRBV5-6; J gene: TRBJ2-7; CDR3 protein: CASSLTRVYEQYF
clone size: -; V gene: TRBV25-1; J gene: TRBJ1-1; CDR3 protein: CASTDRVNTEAFF
clone size: -; V gene: TRBV6-1; J gene: TRBJ1-1; CDR3 protein: CASTTGGYTEAFF
clone size: -; V gene: TRBV5-4; J gene: TRBJ2-2; CDR3 protein: CASSKSAGLAGVVGELFF
clone size: -; V gene: TRBV19; J gene: TRBJ2-7; CDR3 protein: CASSRPGLPIEQYF
clone size: -; V gene: TRBV29-1; J gene: TRBJ1-1; CDR3 protein: CSVTGHLMNTEAFF
clone size: -; V gene: TRBV27; J gene: TRBJ1-1; CDR3 protein: CASSLSRGLGTEAFF
clone size: -; V gene: TRBV29-1; J gene: TRBJ1-2; CDR3 protein: CSVEDPRGTQSYGYTF
clone size: -; V gene: TRBV25-1; J gene: TRBJ2-3; CDR3 protein: CASSPTRKTSGTDTQYF
clone size: -; V gene: TRBV5-6; J gene: TRBJ1-5; CDR3 protein: CASSYQTGQHSNQPQHF
clone size: -; V gene: TRBV6-5; J gene: TRBJ1-2; CDR3 protein: CASSPGYGYTF
clone size: -; V gene: TRBV29-1; J gene: TRBJ2-7; CDR3 protein: CSVEKGTSGSRYEQYF
clone size: -; V gene: TRBV9; J gene: TRBJ1-4; CDR3 protein: CASSVEDISWLANEKLFF
clone size: few; V gene: TRBV7-9; J gene: TRBJ1-4; CDR3 protein: CASSTGANEKLFF
clone size: few; V gene: TRBV6-5; J gene: TRBJ2-7; CDR3 protein: CASSYDDRGSGEQYF
clone size: -; V gene: TRBV15; J gene: TRBJ2-7; CDR3 protein: CATSRGWRGGYEQYF
clone size: -; V gene: TRBV2; J gene: TRBJ1-1; CDR3 protein: CASSEAGITEAFF
clone size: few; V gene: TRBV7-8; J gene: TRBJ1-1; CDR3 protein: CASSLRDKMNTEAFF
clone size: -; V gene: TRBV4-2; J gene: TRBJ2-5; CDR3 protein: CASSQTPGLAEQETQYF
clone size: -; V gene: TRBV6-1; J gene: TRBJ2-1; CDR3 protein: CASRTDTSSYNEQFF
clone size: -; V gene: TRBV9; J gene: TRBJ1-1; CDR3 protein: CASSVRSDRGMNTEAFF
clone size: -; V gene: TRBV30; J gene: TRBJ1-2; CDR3 protein: CAWSVRGAGEGYTF
clone size: -; V gene: TRBV9; J gene: TRBJ1-3; CDR3 protein: CASSTGQGRDTIYF
clone size: -; V gene: TRBV6-1; J gene: TRBJ2-3; CDR3 protein: CASSGASGRESTDTQYF
clone size: -; V gene: TRBV9; J gene: TRBJ2-5; CDR3 protein: CASSSPRGLGETQYF
clone size: -; V gene: TRBV19; J gene: TRBJ2-2; CDR3 protein: CASSTTSGSRSGELFF
clone size: once; V gene: TRBV19; J gene: TRBJ2-2; CDR3 protein: CASSIGRQRGGSGELFF
clone size: few; V gene: TRBV9; J gene: TRBJ2-2; CDR3 protein: CASSVRGTGELFF
clone size: -; V gene: TRBV6-4; J gene: TRBJ1-5; CDR3 protein: CASSDEAGARGNQPQHF
clone size: -; V gene: TRBV19; J gene: TRBJ2-5; CDR3 protein: CASSETGGAETQYF
clone size: -; V gene: TRBV6-1; J gene: TRBJ2-1; CDR3 protein: CASSESYSSYNEQFF
clone size: few; V gene: TRBV2; J gene: TRBJ1-5; CDR3 protein: CASSEERGLHQPQHF
clone size: -; V gene: TRBV19; J gene: TRBJ2-5; CDR3 protein: CASSIPTLGGETQYF
clone size: -; V gene: TRBV9; J gene: TRBJ2-7; CDR3 protein: CASSVDEGHSYEQYF